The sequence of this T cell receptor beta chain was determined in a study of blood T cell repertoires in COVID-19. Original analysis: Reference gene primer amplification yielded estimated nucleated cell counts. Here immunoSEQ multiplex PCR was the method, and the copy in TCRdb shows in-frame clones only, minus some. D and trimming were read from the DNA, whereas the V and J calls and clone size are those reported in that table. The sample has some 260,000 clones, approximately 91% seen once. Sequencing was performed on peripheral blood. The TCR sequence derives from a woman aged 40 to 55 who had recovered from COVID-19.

Written as DNA, the CDR3 is TGTGCCAGCAGTACCTCCCTAAGCCCTAGCTCGGTTTACAATGAGCAGTTCTTC. Protein product: CASSTSLSPSSVYNEQFF. The rearrangement links TRBV28 to TRBJ2-1; perhaps TRBD2 as D (5 bases). Between the trimmed V and J ends, which lost 5 bases and 4 bases, there was a span of 24 bases. The CDR3 is made up of 18 amino acids. Germline V gene lookup returns CDR1 MDHEN and CDR2 SYDVKM.